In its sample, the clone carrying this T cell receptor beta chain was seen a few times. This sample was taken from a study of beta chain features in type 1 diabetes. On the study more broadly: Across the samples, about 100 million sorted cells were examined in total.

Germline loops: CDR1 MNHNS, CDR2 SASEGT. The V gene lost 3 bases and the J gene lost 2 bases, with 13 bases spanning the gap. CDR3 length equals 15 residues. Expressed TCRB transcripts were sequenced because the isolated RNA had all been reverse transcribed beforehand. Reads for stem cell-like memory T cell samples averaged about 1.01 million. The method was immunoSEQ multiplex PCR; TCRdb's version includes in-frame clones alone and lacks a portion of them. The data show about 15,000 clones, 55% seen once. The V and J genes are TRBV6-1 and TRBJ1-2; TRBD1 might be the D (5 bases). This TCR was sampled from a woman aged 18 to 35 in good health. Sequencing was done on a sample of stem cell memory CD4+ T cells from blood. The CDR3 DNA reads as TGTGCCAGCAGTGACCGGGGGGGACCGAACTATGGCTACACCTTC. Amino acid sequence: CASSDRGGPNYGYTF.